This T cell receptor beta chain was recorded in a study of OX40 agonist ivuxolimab in advanced cancers. Study-wide context: Ivuxolimab was a fully human IgG2 agonistic monoclonal antibody targeting the costimulatory receptor OX40 (CD134). Intravenous ivuxolimab was administered to patients every 2 weeks at six dose levels: 0.01, 0.1, 0.3, 1.5, 3 and 10 mg/kg. Of the roughly 52 dose-escalation patients, hepatocellular carcinoma was present in approximately 20, melanoma in some 15, renal cell carcinoma in 9 and head and neck cancer in 9. The dose-escalation cohort was 82.7% male with a mean age of roughly 62 years, ranging from about 20 to 85. Patients were allowed to have had prior anti-PD-1, anti-PD-L1 or anti-CTLA-4 therapy, and approximately 37% of the dose-escalation patients had been treated with checkpoint inhibitors. Three dose-escalation patients achieved partial responses, one with hepatocellular carcinoma and two with cutaneous melanoma. The point of sequencing TCRbeta in the periphery was to test whether ivuxolimab changed TCR sequence diversity and drove clonal T-cell expansion. The paper describes the monotherapy dose-escalation part (N ≈ 50 patients) of the phase I trial of ivuxolimab. Here is what the overall study found, with its caveats: At doses of 0.1 to 3.0 mg/kg, clonal expansion of both CD4+ and CD8+ T cells in blood was seen between baseline and week 6. Antigen specificity was not determined for the clonally expanded peripheral T cells. In the 0.1-3.0 mg/kg groups, partial responders had among the lowest normalized peripheral clonal expansion, particularly in CD8+ T cells. After ivuxolimab, more expanded clones were found on average in CD8+ T cells than in CD4+ T cells. Low levels of normalized T-cell clonal expansion were also shown by some nonresponding patients.

For sequencing of the TCRbeta CDR3 region, genomic DNA was extracted from the sorted cells. The immunoSEQ Assay was used for sequencing of TCRbeta CDR3 regions. The table was pulled from immuneACCESS by TCRdb, which kept in-frame rearrangements only. Such tables lose some clones; where checked, under half of the loss comes from unresolved V genes, and the rest has no known cause. Here the sample has approximately 12,000 clones; roughly four fifths occur a single time. Of the sample, around 9.3% is held by the ten largest clones. Turning to this clone: This clone's antigen is unknown. Per-base quality was not reported, and no clone a single base away is much larger than it.

Patients with autoimmune disease history or receiving systemic immunosuppression were excluded from the trial. In every dose cohort, peripheral blood was drawn for TCR sequencing at baseline, cycle 4 day 1, and cycle 7 day 1. The samples were drawn from a first-in-human, open-label, multicenter phase I dose-escalation trial of ivuxolimab. The trial enrolled adults with locally advanced or metastatic head and neck squamous cell, hepatocellular, melanoma or renal cell carcinoma. CD4+ and CD8+ T cells were sorted separately from peripheral blood before TCR sequencing. The CDR3 starts with the cysteine, ends with the phenylalanine, and has 16 residues. Just CDR3 DNA is preserved here, 48 bases in frame from base 1. The germline V end is reduced by 8 bases and the J end by 2 bases; junction bases left unmatched: 7. According to the germline V gene (reference sequence), CDR1 reads MNHEY and CDR2 reads SMNVEV.

The sequencing used CD4+ or CD8+ T cells sorted from blood, collected in a trial of the OX40 agonist ivuxolimab. The sequence came from an adult with an advanced solid tumor such as melanoma, head and neck, liver or kidney cancer. Recombination linked TRBV27 to TRBJ2-3; 13 bases in the middle match TRBD2. The DNA is as follows: TGTGCCAGCTGCCGACTAGCGGGGGGCCTCACAGATACGCAGTATTTT. Translated, it gives CASCRLAGGLTDTQYF.